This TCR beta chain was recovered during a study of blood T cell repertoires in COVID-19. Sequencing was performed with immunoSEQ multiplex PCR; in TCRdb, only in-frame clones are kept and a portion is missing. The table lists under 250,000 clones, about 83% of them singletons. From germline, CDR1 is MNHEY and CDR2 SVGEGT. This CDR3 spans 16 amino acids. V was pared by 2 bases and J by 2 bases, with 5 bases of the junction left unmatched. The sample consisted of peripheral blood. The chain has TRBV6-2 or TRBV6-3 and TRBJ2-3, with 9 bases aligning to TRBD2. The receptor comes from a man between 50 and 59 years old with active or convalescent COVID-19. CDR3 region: CASSYMSGRPTDTQYF. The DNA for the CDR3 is TGTGCCAGCAGTTACATGAGCGGGAGGCCCACAGATACGCAGTATTTT.